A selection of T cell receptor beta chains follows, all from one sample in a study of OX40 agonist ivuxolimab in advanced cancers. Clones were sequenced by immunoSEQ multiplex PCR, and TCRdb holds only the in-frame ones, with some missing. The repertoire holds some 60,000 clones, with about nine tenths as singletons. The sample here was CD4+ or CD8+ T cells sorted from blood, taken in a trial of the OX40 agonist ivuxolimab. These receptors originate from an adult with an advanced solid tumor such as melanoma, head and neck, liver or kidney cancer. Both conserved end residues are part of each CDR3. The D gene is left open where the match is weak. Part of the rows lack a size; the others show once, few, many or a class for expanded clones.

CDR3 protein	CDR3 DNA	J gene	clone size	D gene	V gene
CASSPAGSGANVLTF	TGTGCCAGCAGCCCAGCCGGCTCTGGGGCCAACGTCCTGACTTTC	TRBJ2-6	NA	NA	TRBV7-6
CASSTIPGTGFSGANVLTF	TGTGCCAGCAGTACCATTCCCGGGACAGGGTTCTCTGGGGCCAACGTCCTGACTTTC	TRBJ2-6	once	TRBD1	TRBV27
CASSDVTPRTYGYTF	TGTGCCAGCAGTGACGTCACACCGCGGACTTATGGCTACACCTTC	TRBJ1-2	NA	NA	TRBV6-4
CASSQEGGGLETQYF	TGTGCCAGCAGCCAAGAAGGGGGGGGCCTGGAGACCCAGTACTTC	TRBJ2-5	NA	NA	TRBV4-2
CAIADREADTQYF	TGTGCCATCGCGGACAGGGAAGCAGATACGCAGTATTTT	TRBJ2-3	NA	TRBD1	TRBV10-3
CASSWGKRGNYEQYF	TGTGCCAGCAGCTGGGGCAAGCGGGGCAACTACGAGCAGTACTTC	TRBJ2-7	NA	TRBD2	TRBV11-2
CASSLVFQDRVNEQYF	TGTGCCAGCAGCTTAGTGTTCCAGGACAGGGTGAACGAGCAGTACTTC	TRBJ2-7	NA	TRBD1	TRBV11-2
CASSVDGRSSYNEQFF	TGTGCCAGCAGCGTAGATGGCAGGAGCTCCTACAATGAGCAGTTCTTC	TRBJ2-1	NA	NA	TRBV9
CASTPGEATDTQYF	TGTGCCAGTACCCCCGGGGAGGCCACAGATACGCAGTATTTT	TRBJ2-3	NA	NA	TRBV19
CASSYRGGFYEQYF	TGTGCCAGCAGTTATAGGGGAGGGTTTTACGAGCAGTACTTC	TRBJ2-7	NA	TRBD2	TRBV6-6
CASSEGKTEAFF	TGTGCCAGCTCAGAGGGGAAGACTGAAGCTTTCTTT	TRBJ1-1	NA	NA	TRBV18
CASSWLGQVSTDTQYF	TGTGCCAGCAGCTGGCTGGGACAGGTGAGCACAGATACGCAGTATTTT	TRBJ2-3	NA	TRBD1	TRBV11-1
CASSEWGRNNSPLHF	TGCGCCAGCAGTGAGTGGGGACGCAATAATTCACCCCTCCACTTT	TRBJ1-6	NA	NA	TRBV10-2
CASSLGGIPNYGYTF	TGTGCCAGCAGCTTAGGGGGGATACCTAACTATGGCTACACCTTC	TRBJ1-2	NA	NA	TRBV11-2
CASSLAANTEAFF	TGTGCCAGCAGCTTGGCAGCGAACACTGAAGCTTTCTTT	TRBJ1-1	NA	NA	TRBV7-9
CASSHPPGTGNWNQPQHF	TGCGCCAGCAGCCATCCTCCCGGGACAGGGAATTGGAATCAGCCCCAGCATTTT	TRBJ1-5	NA	TRBD1	TRBV4-1
CASSLVYSGKGGYTF	TGTGCCAGCAGCTTGGTCTATTCTGGAAAAGGGGGCTACACCTTC	TRBJ1-2	NA	NA	TRBV5-6
CASSPSGTSYNEQFF	TGTGCCAGCAGTCCGAGCGGTACCTCCTACAATGAGCAGTTCTTC	TRBJ2-1	NA	NA	TRBV6-6
CASSPRDVETQYF	TGTGCCAGCAGTCCCCGGGACGTGGAGACCCAGTACTTC	TRBJ2-5	NA	NA	TRBV27
CASSYEQGWEQFF	TGTGCCAGCAGTTACGAACAGGGATGGGAGCAGTTCTTC	TRBJ2-1	NA	NA	TRBV27
CASSPDREGLTYEQYF	TGTGCCAGCAGCCCGGACAGGGAAGGTCTAACCTACGAGCAGTACTTC	TRBJ2-7	NA	TRBD1	TRBV7-2
CASSLGASGGNEQFF	TGTGCCAGCAGTTTAGGGGCTAGCGGGGGCAATGAGCAGTTCTTC	TRBJ2-1	once	TRBD2	TRBV27
CASSLTTGEIYGYTF	TGTGCCAGCAGCTTAACGACAGGGGAAATTTATGGCTACACCTTC	TRBJ1-2	NA	TRBD1	TRBV27
CASSLDRNYGYTF	TGTGCCAGCAGCCTCGACAGAAACTATGGCTACACCTTC	TRBJ1-2	NA	NA	TRBV6-6
CASSQGSDSAFF	TGCGCCAGCAGCCAAGGCTCGGACAGCGCGTTCTTC	TRBJ2-1	NA	NA	TRBV4-1
CASKRTGDLNTEAFF	TGTGCCAGCAAGCGGACAGGGGACTTGAACACTGAAGCTTTCTTT	TRBJ1-1	NA	TRBD1	TRBV2
CASSLDRVRTEAFF	TGTGCCAGCAGCCTGGACAGGGTTAGGACTGAAGCTTTCTTT	TRBJ1-1	NA	TRBD1	TRBV11-2
CASSWTAQGETQYF	TGCGCCAGCAGCTGGACAGCCCAAGGAGAGACCCAGTACTTC	TRBJ2-5	NA	NA	TRBV5-1
CASSWTGGVVNTEAFF	TGTGCCAGCAGTTGGACAGGGGGGGTGGTGAACACTGAAGCTTTCTTT	TRBJ1-1	once	TRBD1	TRBV6-5
CASSLTSEEKLFF	TGTGCCAGCAGCTTAACAAGCGAGGAAAAACTGTTTTTT	TRBJ1-4	NA	NA	TRBV7-6
CASSPPGLAGVETQYF	TGTGCCAGCAGCCCTCCGGGACTAGCGGGGGTCGAGACCCAGTACTTC	TRBJ2-5	NA	TRBD2	TRBV7-9
CASSYSGVNEQFF	TGTGCCAGCAGTTACTCGGGGGTTAATGAGCAGTTCTTC	TRBJ2-1	NA	NA	TRBV6-5
CASSQGTSGWGEQFF	TGCGCCAGCAGCCAAGGAACTAGCGGGTGGGGTGAGCAGTTCTTC	TRBJ2-1	NA	TRBD2	TRBV4-1
CASSPNSGGSTDTQYF	TGCGCCAGCAGCCCCAATAGCGGGGGAAGCACAGATACGCAGTATTTT	TRBJ2-3	NA	TRBD2	TRBV4-1
CASSLAGGQETQYF	TGTGCCAGCAGCTTAGCGGGGGGGCAAGAGACCCAGTACTTC	TRBJ2-5	NA	TRBD2	TRBV7-6
CASSQDLGGAGEADTQYF	TGTGCCAGCAGCCAAGATCTGGGGGGTGCGGGGGAGGCAGATACGCAGTATTTT	TRBJ2-3	once	TRBD2	TRBV4-2
CASSEDRFSYNEQFF	TGTGCCAGCAGTGAGGATAGGTTCTCCTACAATGAGCAGTTCTTC	TRBJ2-1	NA	NA	TRBV6-1
CASMDRGYNEKLFF	TGTGCCAGCATGGACAGGGGGTATAATGAAAAACTGTTTTTT	TRBJ1-4	NA	TRBD1	TRBV27
CASSELTGGGETQYF	TGTGCCAGCAGTGAACTAACAGGGGGAGGCGAGACCCAGTACTTC	TRBJ2-5	once	TRBD1	TRBV2
CASSPIGAGRSMNTEAFF	TGTGCCAGCAGTCCCATAGGTGCAGGTCGGTCCATGAACACTGAAGCTTTCTTT	TRBJ1-1	NA	NA	TRBV7-8
CASSGLAGVTDTQYF	TGTGCCAGCAGCGGACTAGCGGGGGTCACAGATACGCAGTATTTT	TRBJ2-3	NA	TRBD2	TRBV6-5
CASSLYNTGELFF	TGCGCCAGCAGCCTATATAACACCGGGGAGCTGTTTTTT	TRBJ2-2	NA	NA	TRBV5-1
CASSLRISNQPQHF	TGTGCCAGCAGCTTGAGAATTAGCAATCAGCCCCAGCATTTT	TRBJ1-5	NA	NA	TRBV5-8
CASSDAADNQPQHF	TGTGCCAGCAGTGATGCGGCGGATAATCAGCCCCAGCATTTT	TRBJ1-5	NA	NA	TRBV6-1
CASSSGQDNEKLFF	TGTGCCAGCAGCTCGGGACAAGATAATGAAAAACTGTTTTTT	TRBJ1-4	NA	NA	TRBV7-9
CASGGGATDTQYF	TGTGCCAGCGGGGGGGGCGCTACAGATACGCAGTATTTT	TRBJ2-3	NA	TRBD2	TRBV19
CASSQDHRMSQPQHF	TGCGCCAGCAGCCAAGACCACAGAATGAGCCAGCCCCAGCATTTT	TRBJ1-5	NA	NA	TRBV4-1
CASSQLPGQGETYQETQYF	TGCGCCAGCAGCCAACTCCCGGGACAGGGGGAGACCTACCAAGAGACCCAGTACTTC	TRBJ2-5	NA	TRBD1	TRBV4-1
CASSLVPDQLNTEAFF	TGTGCCAGCAGCTTAGTGCCGGATCAGTTGAACACTGAAGCTTTCTTT	TRBJ1-1	NA	NA	TRBV7-9
CASSPGIGGAFGELFF	TGTGCCAGCAGCCCGGGCATCGGGGGGGCCTTCGGGGAGCTGTTTTTT	TRBJ2-2	once	TRBD2	TRBV7-2
CASSGPGVSGGYTF	TGCGCCAGCTCCGGACCAGGGGTCTCGGGTGGCTACACCTTC	TRBJ1-2	NA	NA	TRBV10-2
CASSFLRRGISYEQYF	TGTGCCAGCAGCTTCCTAAGGAGGGGGATCTCCTACGAGCAGTACTTC	TRBJ2-7	NA	NA	TRBV21-1
CAISESDSTNYGYTF	TGTGCCATCAGTGAGTCAGACTCGACTAACTATGGCTACACCTTC	TRBJ1-2	NA	NA	TRBV10-3